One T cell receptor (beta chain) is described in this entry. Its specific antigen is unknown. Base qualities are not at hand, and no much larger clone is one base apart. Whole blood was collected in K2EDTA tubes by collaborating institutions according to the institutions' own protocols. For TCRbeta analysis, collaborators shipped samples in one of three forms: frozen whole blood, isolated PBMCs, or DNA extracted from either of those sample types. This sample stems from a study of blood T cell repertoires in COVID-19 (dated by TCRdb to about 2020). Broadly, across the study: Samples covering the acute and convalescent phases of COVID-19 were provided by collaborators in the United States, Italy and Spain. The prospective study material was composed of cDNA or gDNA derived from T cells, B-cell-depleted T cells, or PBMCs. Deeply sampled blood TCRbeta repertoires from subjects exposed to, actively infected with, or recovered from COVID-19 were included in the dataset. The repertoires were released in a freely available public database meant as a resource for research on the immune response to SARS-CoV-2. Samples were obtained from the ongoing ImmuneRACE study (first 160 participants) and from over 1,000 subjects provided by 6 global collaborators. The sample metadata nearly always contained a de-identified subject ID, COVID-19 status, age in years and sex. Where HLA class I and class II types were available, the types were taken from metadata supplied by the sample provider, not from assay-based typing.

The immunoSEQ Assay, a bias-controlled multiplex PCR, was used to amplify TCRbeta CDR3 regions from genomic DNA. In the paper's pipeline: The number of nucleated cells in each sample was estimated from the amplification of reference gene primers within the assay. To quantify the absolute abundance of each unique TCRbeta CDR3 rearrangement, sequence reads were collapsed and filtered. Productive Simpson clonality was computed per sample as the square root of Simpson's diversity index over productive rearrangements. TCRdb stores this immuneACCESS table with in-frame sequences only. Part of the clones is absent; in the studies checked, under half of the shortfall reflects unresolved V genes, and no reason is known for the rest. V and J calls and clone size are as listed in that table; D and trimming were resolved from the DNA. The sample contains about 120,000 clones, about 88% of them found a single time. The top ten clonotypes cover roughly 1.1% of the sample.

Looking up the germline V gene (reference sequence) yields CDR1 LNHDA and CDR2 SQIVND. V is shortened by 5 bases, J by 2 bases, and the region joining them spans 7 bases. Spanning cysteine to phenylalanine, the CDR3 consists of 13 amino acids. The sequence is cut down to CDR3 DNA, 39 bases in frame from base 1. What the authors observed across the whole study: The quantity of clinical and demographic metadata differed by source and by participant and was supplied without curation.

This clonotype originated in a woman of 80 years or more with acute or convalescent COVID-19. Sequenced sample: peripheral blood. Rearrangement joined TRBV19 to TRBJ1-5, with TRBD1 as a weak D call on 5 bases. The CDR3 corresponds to CASSGARNQPQHF. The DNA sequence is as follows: TGTGCCAGTAGTGGGGCACGCAATCAGCCCCAGCATTTT. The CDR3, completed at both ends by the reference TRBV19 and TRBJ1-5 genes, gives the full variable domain DGGITQSPKYLFRKEGQNVTLSCEQNLNHDAMYWYRQDPGQGLRLIYYSQIVNDFQKGDIAEGYSVSREKKESFPLTVTSAQKNPTAFYLCASSGARNQPQHFGDGTRLSIL.